Given below is one T cell receptor (beta chain) in context. Its antigen is still unknown. The sample is drawn from a study of T cell responses to AZD1222 COVID-19 vaccine. Study results and limitations: None of the repertoires were sampled until the peak T cell response had passed. With dominance at 160-218 and 743-854, vaccine-associated CD4 TCRs spanned spike.

Method: immunoSEQ multiplex PCR; TCRdb's copy keeps in-frame clones and lacks some. The sample shows about 120,000 clones, 81% of them seen only once. Sequencing was performed on peripheral blood, taken on day 0 of AZD1222 vaccination. This clonotype originated in an adult in good health.

The CDR3 DNA follows: TGTGCCAGCTCACAGGGGGCGAGTCTGACCGGGGAGCTGTTTTTT. Amino acids: CASSQGASLTGELFF. This rearrangement joins TRBV18 to TRBJ2-2, with TRBD1 identical over 7 bases. After removal of 4 bases from V and 5 bases from J, the junction contained 7 bases not matched to a gene. This CDR3 spans 15 amino acids. Per the germline V gene, CDR1 is KGHSH and CDR2 is LQKENI.